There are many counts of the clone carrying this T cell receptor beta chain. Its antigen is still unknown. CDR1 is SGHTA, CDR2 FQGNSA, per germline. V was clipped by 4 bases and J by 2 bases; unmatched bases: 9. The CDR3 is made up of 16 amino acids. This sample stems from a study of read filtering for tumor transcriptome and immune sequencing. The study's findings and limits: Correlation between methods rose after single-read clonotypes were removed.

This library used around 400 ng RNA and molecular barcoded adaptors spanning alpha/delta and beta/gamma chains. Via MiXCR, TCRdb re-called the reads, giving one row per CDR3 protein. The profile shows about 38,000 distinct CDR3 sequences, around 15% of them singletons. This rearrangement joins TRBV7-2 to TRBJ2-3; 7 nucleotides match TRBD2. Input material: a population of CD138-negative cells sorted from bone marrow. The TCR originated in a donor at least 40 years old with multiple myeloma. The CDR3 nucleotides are TGTGCCAGCAGCTCGAGAGGGCTAGCGGTCACAGATACGCAGTATTTT. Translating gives CASSSRGLAVTDTQYF.